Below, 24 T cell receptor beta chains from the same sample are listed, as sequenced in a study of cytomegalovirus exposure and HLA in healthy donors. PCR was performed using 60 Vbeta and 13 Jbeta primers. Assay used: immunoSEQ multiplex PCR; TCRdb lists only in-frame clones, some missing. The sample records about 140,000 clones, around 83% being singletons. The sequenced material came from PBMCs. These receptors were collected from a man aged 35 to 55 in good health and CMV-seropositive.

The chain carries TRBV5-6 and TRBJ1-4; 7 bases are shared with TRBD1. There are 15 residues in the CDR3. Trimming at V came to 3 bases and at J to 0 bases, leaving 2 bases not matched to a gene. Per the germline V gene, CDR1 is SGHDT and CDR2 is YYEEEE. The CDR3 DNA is TGTGCCAGCAGCTGGGGGACAGCAACTAATGAAAAACTGTTTTTT. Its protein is CASSWGTATNEKLFF.

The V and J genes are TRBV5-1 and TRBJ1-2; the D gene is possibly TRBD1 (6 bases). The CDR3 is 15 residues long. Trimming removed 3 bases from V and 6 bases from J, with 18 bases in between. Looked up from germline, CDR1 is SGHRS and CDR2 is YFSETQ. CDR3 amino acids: CASSWAGDTLDGYTF. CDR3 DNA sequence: TGCGCCAGCAGCTGGGCAGGGGACACACTGGATGGCTACACCTTC. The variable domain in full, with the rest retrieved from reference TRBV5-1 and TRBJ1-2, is KAGVTQTPRYLIKTRGQQVTLSCSPISGHRSVSWYQQTPGQGLQFLFEYFSETQRNKGNFPGRFSGRQFSNSRSEMNVSTLELGDSALYLCASSWAGDTLDGYTFGSGTRLTVV.

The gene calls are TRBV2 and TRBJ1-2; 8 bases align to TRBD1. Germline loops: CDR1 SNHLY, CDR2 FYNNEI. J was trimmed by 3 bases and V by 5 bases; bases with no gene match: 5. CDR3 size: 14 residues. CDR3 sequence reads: CASSWTGRDYGYTF. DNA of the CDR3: TGTGCCAGCAGTTGGACAGGGAGGGACTATGGCTACACCTTC.

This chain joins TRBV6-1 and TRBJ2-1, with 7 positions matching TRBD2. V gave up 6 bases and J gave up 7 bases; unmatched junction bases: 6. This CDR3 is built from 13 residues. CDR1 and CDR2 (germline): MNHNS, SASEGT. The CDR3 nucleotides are TGTGCCAGCAGCGACCCGGGGGGAAATGAGCAGTTCTTC. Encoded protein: CASSDPGGNEQFF.

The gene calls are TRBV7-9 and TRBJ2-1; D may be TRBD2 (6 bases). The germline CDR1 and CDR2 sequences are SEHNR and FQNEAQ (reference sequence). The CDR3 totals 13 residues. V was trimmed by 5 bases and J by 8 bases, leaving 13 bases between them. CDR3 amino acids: CASSLDWGDEQFF. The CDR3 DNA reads TGTGCCAGCAGCCTGGATTGGGGGGATGAGCAGTTCTTC.

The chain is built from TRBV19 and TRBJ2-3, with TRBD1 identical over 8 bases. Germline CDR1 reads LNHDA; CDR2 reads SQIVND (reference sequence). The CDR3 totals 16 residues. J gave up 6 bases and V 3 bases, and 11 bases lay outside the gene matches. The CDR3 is CASSISDFTGGDTQYF. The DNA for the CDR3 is TGTGCCAGTAGTATCTCTGACTTCACAGGGGGTGATACGCAGTATTTT.

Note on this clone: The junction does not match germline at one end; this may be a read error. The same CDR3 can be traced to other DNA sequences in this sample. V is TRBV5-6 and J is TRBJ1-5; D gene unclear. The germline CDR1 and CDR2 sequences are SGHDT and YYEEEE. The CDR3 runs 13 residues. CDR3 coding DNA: TGTGCCAGCAGCTTGGCCCCAGATCAACCCCAGCATTTT. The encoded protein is CASSLAPDQPQHF.

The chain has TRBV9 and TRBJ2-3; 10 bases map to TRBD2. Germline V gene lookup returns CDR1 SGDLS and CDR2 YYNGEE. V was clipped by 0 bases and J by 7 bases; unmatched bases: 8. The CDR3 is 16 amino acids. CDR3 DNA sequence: TGTGCCAGCAGCGTAGAACTAGCGGGGCGGTTGAATACGCAGTATTTT. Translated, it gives CASSVELAGRLNTQYF. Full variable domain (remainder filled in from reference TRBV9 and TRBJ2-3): DSGVTQTPKHLITATGQRVTLRCSPRSGDLSVYWYQQSLDQGLQFLIQYYNGEERAKGNILERFSAQQFPDLHSELNLSSLELGDSALYFCASSVELAGRLNTQYFGPGTRLTVL.

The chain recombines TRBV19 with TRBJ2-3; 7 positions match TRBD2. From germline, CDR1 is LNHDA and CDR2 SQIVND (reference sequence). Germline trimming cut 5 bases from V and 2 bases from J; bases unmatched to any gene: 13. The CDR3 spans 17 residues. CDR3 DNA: TGTGCCAGTAGTCGGGTCCGGGACTACCTAATCACAGATACGCAGTATTTT. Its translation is CASSRVRDYLITDTQYF.

DNA for the CDR3: TGTGCCAGCAGGGGAACTGCTCAGCCCCAGCATTTT. Residues: CASRGTAQPQHF. This chain connects TRBV19 to TRBJ1-5, with D possibly matching TRBD1 (6 bases). Germline values: CDR1 LNHDA, CDR2 SQIVND (reference sequence). CDR3 length: 12 residues. V was cut by 9 bases and J by 6 bases, with 12 bases left in between. The complete variable domain, with remaining parts taken from reference TRBV19 and TRBJ1-5, reads DGGITQSPKYLFRKEGQNVTLSCEQNLNHDAMYWYRQDPGQGLRLIYYSQIVNDFQKGDIAEGYSVSREKKESFPLTVTSAQKNPTAFYLCASRGTAQPQHFGDGTRLSIL.

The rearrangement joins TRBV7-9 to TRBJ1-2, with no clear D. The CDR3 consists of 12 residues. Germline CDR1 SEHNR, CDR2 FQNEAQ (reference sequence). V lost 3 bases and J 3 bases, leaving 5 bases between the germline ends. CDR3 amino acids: CASSFGDYGYTF. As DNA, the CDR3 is TGTGCCAGCAGCTTCGGGGACTATGGCTACACCTTC.

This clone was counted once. The CDR3 region is CASGPEPSVNSPLHF. CDR3 DNA: TGTGCTAGTGGTCCCGAGCCCAGCGTTAATTCACCCCTCCACTTT. The gene calls are TRBV12-5 and TRBJ1-6; D unclear. The V and J ends lost 5 bases and 6 bases respectively, with 14 bases between them. This CDR3 is 15 amino acids long. Germline V lookup: CDR1 LGHNT, CDR2 FRNRAP.

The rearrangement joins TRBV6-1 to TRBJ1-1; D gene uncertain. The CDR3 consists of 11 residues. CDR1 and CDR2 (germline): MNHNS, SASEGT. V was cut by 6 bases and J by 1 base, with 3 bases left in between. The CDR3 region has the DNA TGTGCCAGCAGCAAGAACACTGAAGCTTTCTTT. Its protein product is CASSKNTEAFF.

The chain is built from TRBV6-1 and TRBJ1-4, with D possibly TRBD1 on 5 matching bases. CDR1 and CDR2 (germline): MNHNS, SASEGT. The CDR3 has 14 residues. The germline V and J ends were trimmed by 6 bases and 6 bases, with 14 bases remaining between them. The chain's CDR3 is CASRQQAEDEKLFF. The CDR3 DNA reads TGTGCCAGCAGACAACAGGCGGAAGATGAAAAACTGTTTTTT.

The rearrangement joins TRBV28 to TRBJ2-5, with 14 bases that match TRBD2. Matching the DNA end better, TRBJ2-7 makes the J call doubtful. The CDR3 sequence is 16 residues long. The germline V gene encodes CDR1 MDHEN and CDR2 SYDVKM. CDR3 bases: TGTGCCAGCAGTTCGCCCGGGACTAGCGGGGGCTACGAGCAGTACTTC. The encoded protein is CASSSPGTSGGYEQYF.

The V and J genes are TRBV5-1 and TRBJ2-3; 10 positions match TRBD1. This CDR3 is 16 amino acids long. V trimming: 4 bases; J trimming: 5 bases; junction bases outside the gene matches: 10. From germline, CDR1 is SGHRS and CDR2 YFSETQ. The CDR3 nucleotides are TGCGCCAGCAGCGTACCGACAGGGGGCGCGAAAGATACGCAGTATTTT. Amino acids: CASSVPTGGAKDTQYF.

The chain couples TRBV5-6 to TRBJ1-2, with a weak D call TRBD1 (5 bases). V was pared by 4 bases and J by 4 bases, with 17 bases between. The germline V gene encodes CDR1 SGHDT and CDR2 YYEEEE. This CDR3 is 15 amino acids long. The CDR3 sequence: CASSPGRRVAYGYTF. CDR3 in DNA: TGTGCCAGCAGCCCTGGACGCAGGGTCGCCTATGGCTACACCTTC.

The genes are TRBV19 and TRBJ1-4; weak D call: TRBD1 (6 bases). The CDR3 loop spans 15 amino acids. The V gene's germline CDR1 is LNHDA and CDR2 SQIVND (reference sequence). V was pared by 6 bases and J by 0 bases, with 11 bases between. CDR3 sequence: CASRRQESTNEKLFF. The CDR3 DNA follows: TGTGCCAGTAGGCGACAGGAATCAACTAATGAAAAACTGTTTTTT. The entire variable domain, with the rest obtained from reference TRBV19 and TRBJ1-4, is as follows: DGGITQSPKYLFRKEGQNVTLSCEQNLNHDAMYWYRQDPGQGLRLIYYSQIVNDFQKGDIAEGYSVSREKKESFPLTVTSAQKNPTAFYLCASRRQESTNEKLFFGSGTQLSVL.

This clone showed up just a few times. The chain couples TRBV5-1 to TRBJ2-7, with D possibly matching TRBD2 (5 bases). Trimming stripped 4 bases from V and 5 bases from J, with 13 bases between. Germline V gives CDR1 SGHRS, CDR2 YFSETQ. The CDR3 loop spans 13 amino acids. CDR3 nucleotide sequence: TGCGCCAGCAGCATCCCCGAGGGCAACGAGCAGTACTTC. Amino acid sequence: CASSIPEGNEQYF.

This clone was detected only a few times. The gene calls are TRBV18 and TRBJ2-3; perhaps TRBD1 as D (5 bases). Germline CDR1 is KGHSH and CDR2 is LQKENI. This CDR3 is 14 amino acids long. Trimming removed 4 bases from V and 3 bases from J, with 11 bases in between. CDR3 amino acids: CASSQDTSTDTQYF. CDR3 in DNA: TGTGCCAGCTCACAGGACACGTCGACAGATACGCAGTATTTT.

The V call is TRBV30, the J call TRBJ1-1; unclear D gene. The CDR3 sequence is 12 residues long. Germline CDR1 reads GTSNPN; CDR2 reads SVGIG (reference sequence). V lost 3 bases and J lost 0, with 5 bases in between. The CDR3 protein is CAWSLLNTEAFF. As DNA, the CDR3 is TGTGCCTGGAGCTTGTTGAACACTGAAGCTTTCTTT.

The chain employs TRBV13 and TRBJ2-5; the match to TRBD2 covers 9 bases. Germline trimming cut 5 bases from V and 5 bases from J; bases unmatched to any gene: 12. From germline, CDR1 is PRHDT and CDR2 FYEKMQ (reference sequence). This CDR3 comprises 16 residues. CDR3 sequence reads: CASSRQAGGLWETQYF. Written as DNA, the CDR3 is TGTGCCAGCAGCAGACAGGCGGGAGGGCTTTGGGAGACCCAGTACTTC. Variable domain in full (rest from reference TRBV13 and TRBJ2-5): AAGVIQSPRHLIKEKRETATLKCYPIPRHDTVYWYQQGPGQDPQFLISFYEKMQSDKGSIPDRFSAQQFSDYHSELNMSSLELGDSALYFCASSRQAGGLWETQYFGPGTRLLVL.

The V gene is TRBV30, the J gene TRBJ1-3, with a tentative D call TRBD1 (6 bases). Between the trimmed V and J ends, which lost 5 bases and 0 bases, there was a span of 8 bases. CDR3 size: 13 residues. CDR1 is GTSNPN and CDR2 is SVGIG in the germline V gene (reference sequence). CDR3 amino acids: CAWATGSGNTIYF. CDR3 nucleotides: TGTGCCTGGGCGACAGGCTCTGGAAACACCATATATTTT. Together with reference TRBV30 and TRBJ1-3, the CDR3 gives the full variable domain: SQTIHQWPATLVQPVGSPLSLECTVEGTSNPNLYWYRQAAGRGLQLLFYSVGIGQISSEVPQNLSASRPQDRQFILSSKKLLLSDSGFYLCAWATGSGNTIYFGEGSWLTVV.

In DNA, the CDR3 is TGTGCCAGCAGAAGGACTAGCGGGAGGGTGTACACCGGGGAGCTGTTTTTT. It encodes CASRRTSGRVYTGELFF. The V gene is TRBV7-9, the J gene TRBJ2-2; TRBD2 agrees at 15 bases. The V gene's germline CDR1 is SEHNR and CDR2 FQNEAQ (reference sequence). Trimming took 6 bases from V and 3 from J; bases not matched to a gene: 5. The CDR3 has 17 residues.